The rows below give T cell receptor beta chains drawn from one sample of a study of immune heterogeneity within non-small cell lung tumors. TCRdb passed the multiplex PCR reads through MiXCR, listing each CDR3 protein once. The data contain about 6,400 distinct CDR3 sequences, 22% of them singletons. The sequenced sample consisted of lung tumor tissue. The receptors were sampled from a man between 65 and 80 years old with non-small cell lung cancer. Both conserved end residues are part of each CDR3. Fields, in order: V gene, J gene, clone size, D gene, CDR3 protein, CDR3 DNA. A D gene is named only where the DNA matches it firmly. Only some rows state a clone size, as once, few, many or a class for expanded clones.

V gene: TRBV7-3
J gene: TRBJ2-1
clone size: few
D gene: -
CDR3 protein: CASSFGGSYNEQFF
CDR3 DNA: TGTGCCAGCAGCTTCGGAGGCTCCTACAATGAGCAGTTCTTC

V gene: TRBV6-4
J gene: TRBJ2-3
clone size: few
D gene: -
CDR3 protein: CASSEGASETDTQYF
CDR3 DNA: TGTGCCAGCAGTGAGGGGGCTAGCGAGACAGATACGCAGTATTTT

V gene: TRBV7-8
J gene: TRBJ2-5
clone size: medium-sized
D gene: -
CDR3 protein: CASSLFGTPPTKTQYF
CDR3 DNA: TGTGCCAGCAGCTTATTTGGGACACCCCCAACAAAGACCCAGTACTTC

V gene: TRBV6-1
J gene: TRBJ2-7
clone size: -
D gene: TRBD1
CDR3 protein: CASSAPGTGSLRQYF
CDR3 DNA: TGTGCCAGCAGTGCCCCCGGGACAGGGTCTTTGAGGCAGTACTTC

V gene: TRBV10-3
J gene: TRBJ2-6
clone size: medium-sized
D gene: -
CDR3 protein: CAISVGQPGANVLTF
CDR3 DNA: TGTGCCATCAGTGTAGGCCAACCAGGGGCCAACGTCCTGACTTTC

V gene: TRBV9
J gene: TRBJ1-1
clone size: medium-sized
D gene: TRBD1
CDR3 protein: CASSTQQGPNTEAFF
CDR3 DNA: TGTGCCAGCAGCACGCAACAGGGGCCGAACACTGAAGCTTTCTTT

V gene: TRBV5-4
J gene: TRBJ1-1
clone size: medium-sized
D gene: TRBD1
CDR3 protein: CASSWAQGVLTEAFF
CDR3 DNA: TGTGCCAGCAGCTGGGCACAGGGGGTGTTAACTGAAGCTTTCTTT

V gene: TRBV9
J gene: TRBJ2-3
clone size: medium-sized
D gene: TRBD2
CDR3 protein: CASSVAGGGAPRGTDTQYF
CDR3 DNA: TGTGCCAGCAGCGTAGCTGGCGGGGGGGCCCCCCGTGGCACAGATACGCAGTATTTT

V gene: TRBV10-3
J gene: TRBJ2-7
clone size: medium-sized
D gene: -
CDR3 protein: CAISDSLLVEQYF
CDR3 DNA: TGTGCCATCAGTGACTCCCTGCTGGTCGAGCAGTACTTC

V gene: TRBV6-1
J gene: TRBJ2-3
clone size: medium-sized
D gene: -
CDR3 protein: CASSVQDLSGDTQYF
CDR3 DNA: TGTGCCAGCAGTGTGCAGGACCTATCCGGAGATACGCAGTATTTT

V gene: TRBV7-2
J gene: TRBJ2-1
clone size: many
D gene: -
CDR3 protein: CASSLEGGGAGQLEQFF
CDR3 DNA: TGTGCCAGCAGCTTAGAAGGGGGGGGAGCGGGCCAGCTTGAGCAGTTCTTC

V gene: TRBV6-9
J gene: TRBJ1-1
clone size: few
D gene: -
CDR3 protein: CASSLGRNTDAFF
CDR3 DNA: TGTGCCAGCAGTTTAGGGCGGAACACTGATGCTTTCTTT

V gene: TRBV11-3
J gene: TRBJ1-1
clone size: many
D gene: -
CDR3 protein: CASSPPSQNTEAFF
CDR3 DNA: TGTGCCAGCAGCCCACCGTCACAGAACACTGAAGCTTTCTTT

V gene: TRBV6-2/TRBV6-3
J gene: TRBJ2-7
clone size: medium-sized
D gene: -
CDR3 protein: CASTEPRVGYYEQYF
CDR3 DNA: TGTGCCAGCACAGAACCCCGCGTCGGGTACTACGAGCAGTACTTC

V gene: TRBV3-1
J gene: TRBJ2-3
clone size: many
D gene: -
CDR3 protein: CASSLLDSTQYF
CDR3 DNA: TGTGCCAGCAGCCTACTTGACAGTACGCAGTATTTT

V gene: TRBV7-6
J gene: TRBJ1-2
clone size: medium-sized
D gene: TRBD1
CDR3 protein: CASSPDRDYGYTF
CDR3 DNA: TGTGCCAGCAGCCCAGACAGGGACTATGGCTACACCTTC

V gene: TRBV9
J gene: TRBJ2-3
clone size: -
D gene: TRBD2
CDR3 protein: CASSVGTSGSNTQYF
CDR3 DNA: TGTGCCAGCAGCGTAGGGACTAGCGGGAGCAATACGCAGTATTTT

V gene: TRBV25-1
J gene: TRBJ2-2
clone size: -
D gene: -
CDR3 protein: CASSEHREIGELFF
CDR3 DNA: TGTGCCAGCAGTGAGCACAGGGAGATCGGGGAGCTGTTTTTT

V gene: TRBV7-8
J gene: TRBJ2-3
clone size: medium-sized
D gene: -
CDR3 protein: CASSVSGTQSTDTQYF
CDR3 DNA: TGTGCCAGCAGCGTATCCGGGACACAAAGCACAGATACGCAGTATTTT

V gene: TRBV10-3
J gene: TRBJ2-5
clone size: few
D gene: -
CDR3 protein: CAIRNSGGQETQYF
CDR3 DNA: TGTGCCATCAGGAATTCAGGGGGGCAAGAGACCCAGTACTTC

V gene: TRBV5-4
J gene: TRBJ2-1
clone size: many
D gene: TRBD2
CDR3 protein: CAMRGDNNEQFF
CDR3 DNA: TGTGCCATGCGGGGGGATAACAATGAGCAGTTCTTC

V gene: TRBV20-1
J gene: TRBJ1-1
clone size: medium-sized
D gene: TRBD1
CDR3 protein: CSARDSDRGYTEAFF
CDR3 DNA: TGCAGTGCTAGAGATTCGGACAGGGGCTACACTGAAGCTTTCTTT

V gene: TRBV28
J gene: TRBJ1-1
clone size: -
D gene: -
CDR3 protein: CASSSRDFEAFF
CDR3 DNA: TGTGCCAGCAGTTCGAGGGATTTTGAAGCTTTCTTT

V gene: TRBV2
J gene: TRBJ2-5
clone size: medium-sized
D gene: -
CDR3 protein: CASSESPSGSLTQYF
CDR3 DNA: TGTGCCAGCAGTGAATCCCCTAGTGGGAGCCTGACCCAGTACTTC

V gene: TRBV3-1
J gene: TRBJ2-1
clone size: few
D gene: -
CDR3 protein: CASSQLNEQFF
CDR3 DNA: TGTGCCAGCAGCCAGCTCAATGAGCAGTTCTTC

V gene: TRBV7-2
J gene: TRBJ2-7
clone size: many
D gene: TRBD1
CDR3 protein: CASSLGTGGGYEQYF
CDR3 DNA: TGTGCCAGCAGCTTAGGGACAGGGGGCGGGTACGAGCAGTACTTC

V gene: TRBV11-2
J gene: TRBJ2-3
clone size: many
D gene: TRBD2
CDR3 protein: CASSYSRGGTQYF
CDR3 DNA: TGTGCCAGCAGCTACTCGCGGGGGGGTACGCAGTATTTT

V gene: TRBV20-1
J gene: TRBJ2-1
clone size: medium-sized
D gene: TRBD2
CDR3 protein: CSASGRARYNEQFF
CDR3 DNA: TGCAGTGCTAGCGGGAGGGCCCGATACAATGAGCAGTTCTTC

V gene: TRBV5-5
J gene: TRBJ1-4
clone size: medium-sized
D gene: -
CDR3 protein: CASSLGGKLFF
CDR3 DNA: TGTGCCAGCAGCCTAGGAGGAAAACTGTTTTTT

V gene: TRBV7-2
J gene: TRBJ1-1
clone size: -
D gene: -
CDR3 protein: CASSVNGGRNTEAFF
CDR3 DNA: TGTGCCAGCAGCGTAAATGGGGGCCGGAACACTGAAGCTTTCTTT

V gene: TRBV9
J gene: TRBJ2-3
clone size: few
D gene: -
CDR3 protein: CASSVLGARTDTQYF
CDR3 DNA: TGTGCCAGCAGCGTACTGGGGGCACGAACAGATACGCAGTATTTT

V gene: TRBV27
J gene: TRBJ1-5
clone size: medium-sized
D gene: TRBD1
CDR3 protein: CASRGGVYQPQHF
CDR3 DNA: TGTGCCAGCCGAGGGGGCGTCTATCAGCCCCAGCATTTT

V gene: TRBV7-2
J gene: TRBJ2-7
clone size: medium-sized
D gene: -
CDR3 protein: CASSLVGNSYEQYF
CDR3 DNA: TGTGCCAGCAGCTTAGTTGGCAACTCCTACGAGCAGTACTTC

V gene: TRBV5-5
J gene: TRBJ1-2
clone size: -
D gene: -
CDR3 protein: CASSYGSHYGYTF
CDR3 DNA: TGTGCCAGCAGCTACGGGTCCCACTATGGCTACACCTTC

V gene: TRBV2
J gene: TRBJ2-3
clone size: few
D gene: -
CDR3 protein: CAIAYSGNTDTQYF
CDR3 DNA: TGTGCCATCGCGTACAGCGGAAACACAGATACGCAGTATTTT

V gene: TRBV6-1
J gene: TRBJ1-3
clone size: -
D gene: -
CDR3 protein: CASKQGSGNTIYF
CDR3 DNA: TGTGCCAGCAAACAGGGCTCTGGAAACACCATATATTTT

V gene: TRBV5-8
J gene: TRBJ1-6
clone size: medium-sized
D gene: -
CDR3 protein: CASSAQGERGSPLHF
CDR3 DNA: TGTGCCAGCAGTGCACAGGGAGAGAGAGGATCACCCCTCCACTTT

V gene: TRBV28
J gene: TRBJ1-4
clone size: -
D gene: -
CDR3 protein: CVSRPLGTTTNEKLFF
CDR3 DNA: TGTGTCAGCAGACCCCTCGGGACGACAACTAATGAAAAACTGTTTTTT